The rows below give T cell receptor beta chains drawn from one sample of a study of naive and memory T cell subsets. TCRdb redid the calling of the UMI-ligation and nested PCR reads with MiXCR, one entry per CDR3 protein. The sample includes tens of thousands of distinct CDR3 sequences, approximately 10% seen only once; the top ten take approximately 0.14%. The sequencing input was naive CD4+ T cells from blood. The receptors originated from a human donor in good health. Each CDR3 is given with its conserved first and last residue. D genes are given only for firm matches. Clone size is shown for a subset of rows, as once, few, many or a class of expanded clone.

>few|TRBD1|TRBJ1-1|TRBV5-1
CASSLITGGHFEAFF
TGCGCCAGCAGCTTGATCACAGGGGGCCATTTTGAAGCTTTCTTT
>NA|NA|TRBJ1-1|TRBV11-2
CASSSHPRRVNTEAFF
TGTGCCAGCAGCTCCCACCCAAGGAGGGTGAACACTGAAGCTTTCTTT
>few|NA|TRBJ1-2|TRBV20-1
CSAREPVGGYTF
TGCAGTGCTAGAGAACCAGTAGGTGGCTACACCTTC
>few|NA|TRBJ2-6|TRBV5-4
CASSLARGSGANVLTF
TGTGCCAGCAGCTTGGCCCGGGGCTCTGGGGCCAACGTCCTGACTTTC
>NA|TRBD1|TRBJ2-4|TRBV7-2
CASSRDSKNIQYF
TGTGCCAGCAGCCGGGACAGCAAAAACATTCAGTACTTC
>NA|NA|TRBJ2-1|TRBV29-1
CSVERRAPYNEQFF
TGCAGCGTCGAAAGACGGGCCCCCTACAATGAGCAGTTCTTC
>NA|NA|TRBJ1-5|TRBV20-1
CSGQGRSNQPQHF
TGCAGTGGGCAGGGTCGTAGCAATCAGCCCCAGCATTTT
>NA|TRBD1|TRBJ1-1|TRBV6-2/TRBV6-3
CASRPGQVTEAFF
TGTGCCAGCAGGCCGGGACAGGTCACTGAAGCTTTCTTT
>NA|TRBD1|TRBJ1-4|TRBV20-1
CSAKYRGGATNEKLFF
TGCAGTGCTAAATACAGGGGCGGGGCAACTAATGAAAAACTGTTTTTT
>few|NA|TRBJ2-7|TRBV12-3/TRBV12-4
CASSLLLSSSYEQYF
TGTGCCAGCAGTTTGTTGCTTTCGAGCTCCTACGAGCAGTACTTC
>NA|NA|TRBJ2-5|TRBV20-1
CSAPLPGTETQYF
TGCAGTGCCCCGCTTCCGGGGACGGAGACCCAGTACTTC
>few|NA|TRBJ1-4|TRBV5-6
CASSLDSNEKLFF
TGTGCCAGCAGCTTGGACAGTAATGAAAAACTGTTTTTT
>many|TRBD1|TRBJ2-7|TRBV19
CASSRGTDYEQYF
TGTGCCAGTAGTAGGGGGACAGACTACGAGCAGTACTTC
>few|NA|TRBJ1-5|TRBV4-3
CASSQGQGYQPQHF
TGCGCCAGCAGCCAAGGTCAGGGCTACCAGCCCCAGCATTTT
>few|TRBD1|TRBJ2-7|TRBV7-8
CASSQSRQGYFNEQYF
TGTGCCAGCAGCCAATCGAGACAGGGTTATTTCAACGAGCAGTACTTC
>many|TRBD1|TRBJ2-1|TRBV12-3/TRBV12-4
CASSLDRGGYNEQFF
TGTGCCAGCAGTTTAGACAGGGGTGGGTACAATGAGCAGTTCTTC
>NA|TRBD1|TRBJ2-2|TRBV7-9
CASSPYRDRDTGELFF
TGTGCCAGCAGCCCATACCGGGACAGGGACACCGGGGAGCTGTTTTTT
>few|TRBD1|TRBJ1-6|TRBV27
CASSPTRAGGDSPLHF
TGTGCCAGCAGTCCAACCAGGGCAGGGGGAGATTCACCCCTCCACTTT
>NA|NA|TRBJ2-3|TRBV7-9
CASSVGSTDTQYF
TGTGCCAGCAGTGTCGGGAGCACAGATACGCAGTATTTT
>NA|TRBD1|TRBJ1-1|TRBV18
CASSRETGTEAFF
TGTGCCAGCTCTCGCGAGACAGGGACTGAAGCTTTCTTT
>NA|NA|TRBJ2-4|TRBV5-1
CASSLNGGRSADIQYF
TGCGCCAGCAGCTTGAATGGGGGTCGGAGCGCGGACATTCAGTACTTC
>many|TRBD1|TRBJ2-6|TRBV6-5
CASTTGQGSSGANVLTF
TGTGCCAGCACCACGGGACAGGGGAGCTCTGGGGCCAACGTCCTGACTTTC
>NA|TRBD1|TRBJ2-1|TRBV2
CASSEAAMTGPHNEQFF
TGTGCCAGCAGTGAAGCGGCCATGACAGGGCCCCACAATGAGCAGTTCTTC
>NA|NA|TRBJ2-7|TRBV6-2/TRBV6-3
CASIPFRVKHSEQYF
TGTGCCAGCATTCCCTTCCGTGTTAAGCACTCCGAGCAGTACTTC
>NA|NA|TRBJ1-5|TRBV7-2
CASSLEGRAQHF
TGTGCCAGCAGCTTAGAAGGGCGGGCCCAGCATTTT
>few|NA|TRBJ2-7|TRBV7-3
CASSHGTAYEQYF
TGTGCCAGCAGCCATGGGACCGCCTACGAGCAGTACTTC
>NA|TRBD1|TRBJ1-2|TRBV12-3/TRBV12-4
CASSGTGGGYTF
TGTGCCAGCAGTGGGACAGGGGGTGGCTACACCTTC
>NA|TRBD2|TRBJ2-3|TRBV7-2
CASSIQAGPSTDTQYF
TGTGCCAGCAGCATACAAGCGGGGCCCAGCACAGATACGCAGTATTTT
>few|TRBD2|TRBJ2-7|TRBV20-1
CSASVRGLAGSSYEQYF
TGCAGTGCTAGCGTCCGTGGACTAGCGGGGAGCTCCTACGAGCAGTACTTC
>few|NA|TRBJ2-1|TRBV7-3
CASAMGPDSYNEQFF
TGTGCCAGCGCCATGGGGCCCGACTCCTACAATGAGCAGTTCTTC
>few|TRBD2|TRBJ2-7|TRBV20-1
CSARGQRGIPPEQYF
TGCAGTGCTAGAGGGCAGCGGGGCATCCCCCCCGAGCAGTACTTC
>few|TRBD2|TRBJ2-3|TRBV27
CASSLLPKTSGNTDTQYF
TGTGCCAGCAGTTTATTGCCCAAGACTAGCGGGAATACAGATACGCAGTATTTT
>NA|TRBD2|TRBJ2-5|TRBV15
CATSRDTGTRRRETQYF
TGTGCCACCAGCAGAGATACCGGGACTAGAAGGCGCGAGACCCAGTACTTC
>NA|TRBD1|TRBJ2-7|TRBV20-1
CSASGTGNQISYEQYF
TGCAGTGCCTCCGGGACAGGGAATCAGATTTCCTACGAGCAGTACTTC
>many|TRBD2|TRBJ2-3|TRBV28
CASSPRGSGRADTQYF
TGTGCCAGCAGTCCCCGGGGTAGCGGGAGGGCAGATACGCAGTATTTT
>NA|NA|TRBJ2-2|TRBV2
CASRRDGGLQNTGELFF
TGTGCCAGCCGTCGGGACGGAGGGCTCCAGAACACCGGGGAGCTGTTTTTT
>many|TRBD1|TRBJ2-7|TRBV11-1
CASSLKRQGAYEQYF
TGTGCCAGCAGCTTGAAACGACAGGGGGCCTACGAGCAGTACTTC
>NA|NA|TRBJ1-2|TRBV12-3/TRBV12-4
CASSTLYYGYTF
TGTGCCAGCAGTACCCTCTACTATGGCTACACCTTC
>few|TRBD2|TRBJ2-3|TRBV6-1
CASSWASGGSSDTQYF
TGTGCCAGCAGTTGGGCTAGCGGGGGTTCTTCAGATACGCAGTATTTT
>few|NA|TRBJ2-1|TRBV24-1
CATSDARNGPSYNEQFF
TGTGCCACCAGTGATGCCCGGAACGGTCCCTCCTACAATGAGCAGTTCTTC
>many|NA|TRBJ2-1|TRBV7-3
CASSPSPPYNEQFF
TGTGCCAGCAGTCCCTCCCCTCCGTACAATGAGCAGTTCTTC
>few|TRBD2|TRBJ2-7|TRBV7-3
CASSLEGLAGDEQYF
TGTGCCAGCAGCTTAGAGGGACTAGCGGGAGACGAGCAGTACTTC
>many|NA|TRBJ2-6|TRBV7-9
CASSTGSGANVLTF
TGTGCCAGCAGTACAGGCTCTGGGGCCAACGTCCTGACTTTC
>few|NA|TRBJ1-1|TRBV9
CASSVVFGGQTNTEAFF
TGTGCCAGCAGCGTAGTATTTGGGGGGCAAACGAACACTGAAGCTTTCTTT
>NA|TRBD2|TRBJ2-1|TRBV20-1
CSARPPGLAGVKEQFF
TGCAGTGCTAGACCTCCGGGACTAGCGGGAGTGAAGGAGCAGTTCTTC
>few|NA|TRBJ1-3|TRBV5-1
CASSLEPRSGNTIYF
TGCGCCAGCAGCTTGGAGCCGCGCTCTGGAAACACCATATATTTT
>few|NA|TRBJ1-6|TRBV6-5
CASYARGPPRNNSPLHF
TGTGCCAGCTACGCACGGGGGCCGCCAAGGAATAATTCACCCCTCCACTTT
>few|NA|TRBJ1-5|TRBV5-5
CASSAQGLGSQPQHF
TGTGCCAGCAGCGCGCAGGGGTTAGGTAGTCAGCCCCAGCATTTT
>many|NA|TRBJ2-1|TRBV20-1
CSASRGDEQFF
TGCAGTGCTAGCCGTGGGGATGAGCAGTTCTTC